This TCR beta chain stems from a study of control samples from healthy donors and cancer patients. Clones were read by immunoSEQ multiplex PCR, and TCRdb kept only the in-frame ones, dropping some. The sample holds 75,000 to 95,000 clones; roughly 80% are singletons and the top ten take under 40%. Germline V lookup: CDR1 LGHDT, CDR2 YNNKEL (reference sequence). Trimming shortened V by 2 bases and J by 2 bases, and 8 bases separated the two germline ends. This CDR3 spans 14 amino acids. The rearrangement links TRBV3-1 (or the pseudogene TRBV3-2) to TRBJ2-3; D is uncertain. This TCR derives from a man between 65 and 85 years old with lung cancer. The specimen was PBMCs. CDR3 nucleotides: TGTGCCAGCAGCCAAACCAGAAACACAGATACGCAGTATTTT. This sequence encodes CASSQTRNTDTQYF.